This entry describes one T cell receptor beta chain. Its specificity is not known. Profiling relied on immunoSEQ multiplex PCR, and the TCRdb table lists in-frame clones only, not all of them. This sample has tens of thousands of clones, with about nine tenths found just once. This entry belongs to a study of graft-versus-host responses after intestinal transplantation. At the level of the study: The recipients all started with anti-thymocyte globulin induction and then took tacrolimus and steroids for two to four years. Regarding the study as a whole: Within the allografts of patients who had graft-donor T cell macrochimerism, graft-versus-host to host-versus-graft clonal ratios were high.

The CDR3 consists of 18 residues. V was pared by 1 base and J by 1 base, with 6 bases of the junction left unmatched. CDR1 and CDR2 from the germline V gene are SEHNR and FQNEAQ (reference sequence). This sequence originates from a human donor who received an intestinal transplant. Specimen: unstimulated CD4+ T cells sorted from spleen or lymph node cells, collected before intestinal transplant. The V gene is TRBV7-9, the J gene TRBJ2-6, with 8 bases identical to TRBD2. The CDR3 nucleotides read TGTGCCAGCAGCTTAGAGCAGGGACTAGGGTCTGGGGCCAACGTCCTGACTTTC. It specifies CASSLEQGLGSGANVLTF.